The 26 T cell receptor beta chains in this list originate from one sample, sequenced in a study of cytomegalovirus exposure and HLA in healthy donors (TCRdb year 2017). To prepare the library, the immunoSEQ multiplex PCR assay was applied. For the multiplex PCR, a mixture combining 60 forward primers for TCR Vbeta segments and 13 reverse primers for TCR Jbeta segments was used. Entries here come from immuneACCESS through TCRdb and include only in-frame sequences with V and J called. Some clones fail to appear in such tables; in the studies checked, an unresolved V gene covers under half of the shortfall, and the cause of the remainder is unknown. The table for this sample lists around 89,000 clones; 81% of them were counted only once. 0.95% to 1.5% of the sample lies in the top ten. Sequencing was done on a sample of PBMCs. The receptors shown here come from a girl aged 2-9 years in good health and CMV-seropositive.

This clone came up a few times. The CDR3 protein is CASSFTSGNYEQYF. In nucleotides, the CDR3 is TGTGCCAGCAGCTTCACTAGCGGCAACTACGAGCAGTACTTC. The chain is built from TRBV7-2 and TRBJ2-7; 8 bases fit TRBD2. The germline V gene encodes CDR1 SGHTA and CDR2 FQGNSA. V dropped 3 bases and J dropped 3; count of bases not matched to a gene: 4. The CDR3 length is 14 residues. Full variable domain (missing parts from reference TRBV7-2 and TRBJ2-7): GAGVSQSPSNKVTEKGKDVELRCDPISGHTALYWYRQSLGQGLEFLIYFQGNSAPDKSGLPSDRFSAERTGGSVSTLTIQRTQQEDSAVYLCASSFTSGNYEQYFGPGTRLTVT.

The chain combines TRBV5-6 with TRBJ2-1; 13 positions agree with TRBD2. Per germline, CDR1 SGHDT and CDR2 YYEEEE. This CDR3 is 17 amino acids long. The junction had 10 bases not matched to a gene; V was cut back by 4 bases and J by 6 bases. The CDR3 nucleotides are TGTGCCAGCAGCCTCCTCGGACTAGCGGGAGTGGGCAATGAGCAGTTCTTC. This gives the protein CASSLLGLAGVGNEQFF.

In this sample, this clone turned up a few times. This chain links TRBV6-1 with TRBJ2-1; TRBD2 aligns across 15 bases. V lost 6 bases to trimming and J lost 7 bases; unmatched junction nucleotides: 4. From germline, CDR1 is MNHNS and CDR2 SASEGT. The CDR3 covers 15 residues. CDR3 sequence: CASRRGTSGRNEQFF. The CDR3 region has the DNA TGTGCCAGCAGGAGAGGGACTAGCGGGAGGAATGAGCAGTTCTTC.

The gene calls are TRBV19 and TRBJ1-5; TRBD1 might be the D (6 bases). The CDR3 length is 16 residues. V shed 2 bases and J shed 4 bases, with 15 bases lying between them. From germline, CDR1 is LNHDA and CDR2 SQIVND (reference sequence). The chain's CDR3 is CASSIRSGALNQPQHF. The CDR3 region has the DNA TGTGCCAGTAGTATAAGGTCAGGGGCCCTTAATCAGCCCCAGCATTTT.

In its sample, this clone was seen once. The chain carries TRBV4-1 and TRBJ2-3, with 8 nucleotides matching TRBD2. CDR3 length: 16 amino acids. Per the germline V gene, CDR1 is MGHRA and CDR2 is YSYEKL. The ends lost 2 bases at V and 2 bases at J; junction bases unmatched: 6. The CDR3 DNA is TGCGCCAGCAGCCAATGGAGCGGGAGTACCACAGATACGCAGTATTTT. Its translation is CASSQWSGSTTDTQYF.

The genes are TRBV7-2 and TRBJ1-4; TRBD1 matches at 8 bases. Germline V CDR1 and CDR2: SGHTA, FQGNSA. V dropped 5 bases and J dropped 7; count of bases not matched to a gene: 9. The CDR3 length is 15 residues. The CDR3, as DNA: TGTGCCAGCAGCGCCCGGACAGGGACGTTTGAAAAACTGTTTTTT. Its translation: CASSARTGTFEKLFF.

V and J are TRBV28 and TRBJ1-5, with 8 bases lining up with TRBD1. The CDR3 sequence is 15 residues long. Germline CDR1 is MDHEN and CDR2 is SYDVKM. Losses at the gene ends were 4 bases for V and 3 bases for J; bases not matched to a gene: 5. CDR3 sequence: CASSWGQVDNQPQHF. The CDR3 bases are TGTGCCAGCAGTTGGGGACAGGTGGACAATCAGCCCCAGCATTTT.

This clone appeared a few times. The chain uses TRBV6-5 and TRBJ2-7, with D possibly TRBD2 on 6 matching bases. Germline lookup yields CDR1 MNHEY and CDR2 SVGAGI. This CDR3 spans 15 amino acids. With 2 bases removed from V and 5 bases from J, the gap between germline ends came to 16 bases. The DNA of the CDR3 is TGTGCCAGCAGTTACGGCGACGGGAGAGTAAACGAGCAGTACTTC. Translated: CASSYGDGRVNEQYF.

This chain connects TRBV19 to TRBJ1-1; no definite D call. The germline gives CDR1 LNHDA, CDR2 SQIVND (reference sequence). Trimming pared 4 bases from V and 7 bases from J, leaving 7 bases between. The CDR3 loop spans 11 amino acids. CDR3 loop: CASSNYNEAFF. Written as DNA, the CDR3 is TGTGCCAGTAGTAATTATAATGAAGCTTTCTTT.

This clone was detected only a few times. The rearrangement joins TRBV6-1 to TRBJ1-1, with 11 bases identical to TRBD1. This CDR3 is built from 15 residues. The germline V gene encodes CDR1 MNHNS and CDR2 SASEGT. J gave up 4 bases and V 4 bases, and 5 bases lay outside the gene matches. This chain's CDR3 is CASSGTGGWGTEAFF. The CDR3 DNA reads TGTGCCAGCAGTGGGACAGGGGGCTGGGGCACTGAAGCTTTCTTT.

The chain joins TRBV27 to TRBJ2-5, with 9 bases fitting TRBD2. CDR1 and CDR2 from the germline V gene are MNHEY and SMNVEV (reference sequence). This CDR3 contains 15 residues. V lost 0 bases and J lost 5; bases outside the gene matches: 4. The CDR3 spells CASSLSGLALETQYF. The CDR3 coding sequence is TGTGCCAGCAGTTTATCAGGACTAGCGCTGGAGACCCAGTACTTC.

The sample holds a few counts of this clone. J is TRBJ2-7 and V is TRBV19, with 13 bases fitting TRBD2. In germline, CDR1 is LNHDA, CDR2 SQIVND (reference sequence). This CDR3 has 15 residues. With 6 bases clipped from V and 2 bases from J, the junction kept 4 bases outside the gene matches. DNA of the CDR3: TGTGCCAGTAGCCGGACTAGCGGGGGCACCTACGAGCAGTACTTC. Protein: CASSRTSGGTYEQYF.

CDR3 DNA sequence: TGTGCCAGCAGTTTCCTCTATAGCGGGAGCTCCTACGAGCAGTACTTC. Protein: CASSFLYSGSSYEQYF. This rearrangement joins TRBV27 to TRBJ2-7, with 9 bases fitting TRBD2. Trimming took 3 bases from V and 0 from J; bases not matched to a gene: 6. The CDR3 covers 16 residues. Per the germline V gene, CDR1 is MNHEY and CDR2 is SMNVEV (reference sequence).

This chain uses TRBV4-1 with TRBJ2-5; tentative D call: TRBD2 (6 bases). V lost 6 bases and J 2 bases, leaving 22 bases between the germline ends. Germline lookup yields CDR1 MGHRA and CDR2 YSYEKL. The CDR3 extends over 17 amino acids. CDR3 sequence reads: CASSGHRRGRPQETQYF. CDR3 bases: TGCGCCAGCAGTGGACATCGTCGGGGGAGGCCGCAAGAGACCCAGTACTTC.

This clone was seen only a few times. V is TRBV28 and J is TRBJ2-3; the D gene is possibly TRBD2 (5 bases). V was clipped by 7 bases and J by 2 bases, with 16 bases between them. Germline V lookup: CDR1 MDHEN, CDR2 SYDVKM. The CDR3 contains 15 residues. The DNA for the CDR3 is TGTGCCAGCAAAAGCGAGGGCAGTCACACAGATACGCAGTATTTT. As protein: CASKSEGSHTDTQYF.

Here the CDR3 reads CASSLIWGDTEAFF. The DNA of the CDR3 is TGTGCCAGCAGTTTAATATGGGGGGACACTGAAGCTTTCTTT. The chain has TRBV28 and TRBJ1-1; maybe TRBD1 (5 bases). The length of the CDR3 is 14 residues. The V end was cut by 2 bases, the J end by 3 bases, with 10 bases between. The germline V gene encodes CDR1 MDHEN and CDR2 SYDVKM.

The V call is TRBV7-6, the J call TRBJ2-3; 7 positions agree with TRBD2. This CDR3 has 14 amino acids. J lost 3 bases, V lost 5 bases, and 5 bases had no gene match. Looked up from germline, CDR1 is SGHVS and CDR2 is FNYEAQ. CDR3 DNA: TGTGCCAGCAGCCGAGGACTAGGTACAGATACGCAGTATTTT. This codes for CASSRGLGTDTQYF.

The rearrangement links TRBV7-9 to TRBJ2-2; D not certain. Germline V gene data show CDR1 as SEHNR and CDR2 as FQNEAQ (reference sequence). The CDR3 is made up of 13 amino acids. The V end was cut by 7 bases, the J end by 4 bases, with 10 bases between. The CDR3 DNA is TGTGCCAGCAACCCCCCGAGCACCGGGGAGCTGTTTTTT. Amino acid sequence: CASNPPSTGELFF.

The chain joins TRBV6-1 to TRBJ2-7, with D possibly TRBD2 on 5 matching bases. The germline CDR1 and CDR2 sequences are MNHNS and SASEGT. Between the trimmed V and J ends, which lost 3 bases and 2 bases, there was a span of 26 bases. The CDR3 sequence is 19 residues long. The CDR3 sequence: CASSDLGRGAGRQAYEQYF. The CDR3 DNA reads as TGTGCCAGCAGTGATTTAGGTCGGGGTGCCGGCAGGCAAGCCTACGAGCAGTACTTC.

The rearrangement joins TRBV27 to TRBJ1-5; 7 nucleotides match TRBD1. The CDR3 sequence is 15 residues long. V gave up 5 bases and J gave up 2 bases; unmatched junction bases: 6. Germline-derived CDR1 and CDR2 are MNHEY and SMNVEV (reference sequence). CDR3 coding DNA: TGTGCCAGCAGTAGACAGGGAGAGGGCAATCAGCCCCAGCATTTT. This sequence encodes CASSRQGEGNQPQHF.

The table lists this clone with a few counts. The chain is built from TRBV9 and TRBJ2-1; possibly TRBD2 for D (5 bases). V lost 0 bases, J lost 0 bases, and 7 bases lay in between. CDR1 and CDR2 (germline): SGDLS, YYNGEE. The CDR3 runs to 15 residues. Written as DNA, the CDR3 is TGTGCCAGCAGCGTAGAGCGGAGCTCCTACAATGAGCAGTTCTTC. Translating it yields CASSVERSSYNEQFF.

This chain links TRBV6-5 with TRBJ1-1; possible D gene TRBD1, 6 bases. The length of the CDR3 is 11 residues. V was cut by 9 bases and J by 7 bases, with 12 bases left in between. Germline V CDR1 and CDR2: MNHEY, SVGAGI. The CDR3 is CASGGQFEAFF. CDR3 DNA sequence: TGTGCCAGTGGAGGACAGTTTGAAGCTTTCTTT.

CDR3: CASSPGTPRYGYTF. The CDR3 nucleotides are TGTGCCAGCAGCCCAGGGACACCCCGCTATGGCTACACCTTC. The V call is TRBV6-5, the J call TRBJ1-2; D might be TRBD1 (6 bases). The CDR3 has 14 amino acids. Germline CDR1 and CDR2: MNHEY and SVGAGI. V shed 6 bases and J shed 4 bases, with 15 bases lying between them.

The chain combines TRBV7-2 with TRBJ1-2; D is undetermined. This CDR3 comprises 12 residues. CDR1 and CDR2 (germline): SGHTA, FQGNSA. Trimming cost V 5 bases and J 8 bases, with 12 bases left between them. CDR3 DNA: TGTGCCAGCAGCCACGGTGCGGGAGGCTACACCTTC. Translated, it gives CASSHGAGGYTF.

CDR3 residues: CASTGTGNTIYF. Here the CDR3 DNA reads TGTGCCAGCACCGGGACAGGGAACACCATATATTTT. The chain has TRBV7-9 and TRBJ1-3; TRBD1 matches at 9 bases. Germline V gene sequence: CDR1 SEHNR, CDR2 FQNEAQ (reference sequence). The CDR3 has 12 residues. Trimming at V came to 7 bases and at J to 7 bases, leaving 2 bases not matched to a gene.

The CDR3 here is CASRRTGGSYEQYF. CDR3 sequence (DNA): TGTGCCAGCAGAAGGACAGGGGGCAGCTACGAGCAGTACTTC. The rearrangement joins TRBV6-5 to TRBJ2-7; the match to TRBD1 covers 11 bases. In germline, CDR1 is MNHEY, CDR2 SVGAGI. The length of the CDR3 is 14 residues. Losses at the gene ends were 6 bases for V and 3 bases for J; bases not matched to a gene: 4.